Below, 6 T cell receptor beta chains from the same sample are listed, as sequenced in a study of metastatic and nonmetastatic thyroid tumors (dated by TCRdb to 2019 to 2021). The library was produced with PCR. Sequencer: Illumina HiSeq 4000. TCRdb reran the public reads through fastp at Q25 and MiXCR, keeping productive beta chains. The sample table records under 25,000 clones; roughly a quarter of these occur just once. The biggest ten clones account for approximately 6.3% of the sample. Before undergoing thyroid surgery, none of the patients had been given any kind of treatment. Sequencing was performed on blood. The receptors come from a female donor with papillary thyroid cancer or a benign thyroid nodule (not recorded which). Some clones in this sample may be carry-over from other donors' samples.

This clone was seen many times. The V call is TRBV4-2, the J call TRBJ2-3; 8 bases fit TRBD2. Unmatched junction bases numbered 3, after V lost 0 bases and J lost 1 base. This CDR3 spans 16 amino acids. Germline V lookup: CDR1 LGHNA, CDR2 YNFKEQ. The CDR3 spells CASSQEWGLGTDTQYF. The CDR3 DNA reads TGTGCCAGCAGCCAAGAATGGGGACTAGGCACAGATACGCAGTATTTT.

The chain recombines TRBV4-2 with TRBJ2-7; no firm D call. This CDR3 has 11 residues. Trimming took off 1 base at V and 6 bases at J, with 4 bases between the two ends. Germline V gene sequence: CDR1 LGHNA, CDR2 YNFKEQ. The CDR3 sequence: CASSQGSEQYF. CDR3 coding DNA: TGTGCCAGCAGCCAAGGGTCCGAGCAGTACTTC.

This clone was detected ten times or more. The chain joins TRBV5-6 to TRBJ2-7; D possibly corresponds to TRBD2 (6 bases). The CDR3 spans 13 residues. The V end was cut by 4 bases, the J end by 5 bases, with 13 bases between. Germline assignment: CDR1 SGHDT and CDR2 YYEEEE. The CDR3 spells CASSGYGGDEQYF. The CDR3 nucleotides read TGTGCCAGCAGCGGGTATGGCGGGGACGAGCAGTACTTC.

The chain couples TRBV6-5 to TRBJ2-5, with a possible D match to TRBD2 (6 bases). Germline V gene sequence: CDR1 MNHEY, CDR2 SVGAGI. This CDR3 spans 14 amino acids. With 2 bases removed from V and 5 bases from J, the gap between germline ends came to 12 bases. The CDR3 DNA reads TGTGCCAGCAGTTACATCGGGGGTGAGGAGACCCAGTACTTC. It encodes CASSYIGGEETQYF.

Regarding this clone: The germline gene is not matched at one end of the junction; a read error may be the cause. Here the CDR3 reads CASSGTQNTEAFF. CDR3 DNA: TGTGCCAGCTCGGGGACACAGAACACTGAAGCCTTCTTT. This sequence joins TRBV18 and TRBJ1-1; weak D call: TRBD1 (6 bases). The CDR3 is 13 residues long. Germline CDR1 KGHSH, CDR2 LQKENI.

As regards this clone: This may stem from a read error, because a much larger clone lies one nucleotide away. Other nucleotide sequences in the sample specify the same CDR3. The chain employs TRBV7-8 and TRBJ2-5; D not resolved. This CDR3 has 15 amino acids. Germline assignment: CDR1 SGHVS and CDR2 FQNEAQ. Trimming left V 5 bases short and J 5 bases short, with 18 bases between. The DNA of the CDR3 is TGTGCCAGCAGCGCAACCGGAACCACCACCGAGACCCAGTACTTC. Residues: CASSATGTTTETQYF.